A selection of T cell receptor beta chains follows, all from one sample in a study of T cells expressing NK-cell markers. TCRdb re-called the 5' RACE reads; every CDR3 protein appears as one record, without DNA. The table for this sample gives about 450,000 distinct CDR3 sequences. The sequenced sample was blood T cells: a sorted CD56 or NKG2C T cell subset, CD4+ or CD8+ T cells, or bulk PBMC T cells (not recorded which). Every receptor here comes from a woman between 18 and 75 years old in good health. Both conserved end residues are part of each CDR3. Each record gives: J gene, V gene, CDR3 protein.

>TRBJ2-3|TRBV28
CASSLADDSGGPVDTQYF
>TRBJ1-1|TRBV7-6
CASSLTGGPGAFF
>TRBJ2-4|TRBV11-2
CASSLVAGAPKNIQYF
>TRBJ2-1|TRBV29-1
CSVDNLRAVEQFF
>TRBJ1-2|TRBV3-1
CASSQDYSGYTF
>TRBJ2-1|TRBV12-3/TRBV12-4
CASSPTGRGEQFF
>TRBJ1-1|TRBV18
CASSPLLMGQGDTEAFF
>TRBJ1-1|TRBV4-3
CASSPKGFGNTEAFF
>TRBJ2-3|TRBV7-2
CASSLVGRPATDTQYF
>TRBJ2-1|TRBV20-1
CSATPGTGDNEQFF
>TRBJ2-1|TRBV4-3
CASSHPPGTGAYNEQFF
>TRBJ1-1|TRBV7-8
CASSLGGRPYPNTEAFF
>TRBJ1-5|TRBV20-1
CSASDSPNQPQHF
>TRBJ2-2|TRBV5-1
CASSLIRTVNTGELFF
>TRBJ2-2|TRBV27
CASSLMWVGELFF
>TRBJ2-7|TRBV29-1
CSVDGVEAGGPRYEQYF
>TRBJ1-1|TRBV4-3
CASSQDQGGTEAFF
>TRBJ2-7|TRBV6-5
CASSYSLAGASSYEQYF
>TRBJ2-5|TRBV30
CAWSVQGERTQYF
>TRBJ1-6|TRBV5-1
CASSLDSSSPLHF
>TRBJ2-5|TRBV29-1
CSASTGSETQYF
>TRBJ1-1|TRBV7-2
CASSPPYTEAFF
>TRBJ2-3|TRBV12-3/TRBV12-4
CASTWDGYTDTQYF
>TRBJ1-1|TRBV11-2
CASSLDLGVAEAFF
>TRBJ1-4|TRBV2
CASSDGVSAAATNEKLFF
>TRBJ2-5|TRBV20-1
CSARVIKRGETQYF
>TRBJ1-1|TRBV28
CASSLPRGNFGAEAFF
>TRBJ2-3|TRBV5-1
CASRGGEFTDTQYF
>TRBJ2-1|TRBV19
CASSILAGGPKSEQFF
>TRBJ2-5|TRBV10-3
CAISEWSGGQETQYF
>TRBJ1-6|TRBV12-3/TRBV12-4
CASSLRERSPLHF
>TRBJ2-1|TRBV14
CASSQGVETGVFEQFF
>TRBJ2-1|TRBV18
CASSPRGVGGNEQFF
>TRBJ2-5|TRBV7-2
CASSLWSGSSETQYF
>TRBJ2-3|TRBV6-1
CASTTTTSTDTQYF
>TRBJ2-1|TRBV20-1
CSARAYNEQFF
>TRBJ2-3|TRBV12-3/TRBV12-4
CASSPLEDRAPWVTDTQYF
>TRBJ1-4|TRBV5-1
CASSSGTGGDGLFF
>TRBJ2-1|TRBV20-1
CSARTIREQFF
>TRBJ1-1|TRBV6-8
CASNRGQGDTEAFF
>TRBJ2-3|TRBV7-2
CASSGGRGYTQYF
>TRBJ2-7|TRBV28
CASVKLGQHYEQYF
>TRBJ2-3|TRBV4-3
CASSPSGGLVFDTQYF
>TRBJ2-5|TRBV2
CASRAGQREETQYF
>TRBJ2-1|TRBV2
CAIGTSYNEQFF
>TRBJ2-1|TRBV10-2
CASKPPGQGVDEQFF
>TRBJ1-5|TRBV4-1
CASSHTGTGGNQPQHF
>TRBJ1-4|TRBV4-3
CASSQDPISGGREKLFF
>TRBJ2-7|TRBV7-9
CASSPRGGSYEQYF
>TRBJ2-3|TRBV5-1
CASSLETGGLDTQYF
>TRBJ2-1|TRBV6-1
CASSRGQGGGNEQFF
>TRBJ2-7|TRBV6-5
CASSSYSGREGTYEQYF
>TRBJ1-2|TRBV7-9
CASSLARRGYTF